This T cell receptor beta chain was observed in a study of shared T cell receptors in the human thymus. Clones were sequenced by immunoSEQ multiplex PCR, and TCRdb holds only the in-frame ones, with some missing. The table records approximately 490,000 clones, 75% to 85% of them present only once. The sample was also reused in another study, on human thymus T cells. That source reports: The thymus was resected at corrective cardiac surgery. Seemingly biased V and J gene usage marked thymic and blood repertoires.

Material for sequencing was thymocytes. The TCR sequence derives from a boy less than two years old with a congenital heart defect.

The CDR3 nucleotides are TGCGCCAGCAGCTTGTTTGGACAGCCGAACACTGAAGCTTTCTTT. This sequence encodes CASSLFGQPNTEAFF. The chain is built from TRBV5-1 and TRBJ1-1, with TRBD1 as a possible D gene (6 bases). CDR1 and CDR2 from the germline V gene are SGHRS and YFSETQ. Trimming stripped 1 base from V and 1 base from J, with 11 bases between. The CDR3 runs 15 residues. Full variable domain (missing parts from reference TRBV5-1 and TRBJ1-1): KAGVTQTPRYLIKTRGQQVTLSCSPISGHRSVSWYQQTPGQGLQFLFEYFSETQRNKGNFPGRFSGRQFSNSRSEMNVSTLELGDSALYLCASSLFGQPNTEAFFGQGTRLTVV.